The 25 T cell receptor beta chains below all came from one sample that was sequenced in a study of ipilimumab plus nivolumab after autologous stem cell transplantation. TCRdb's table, derived via immunoSEQ multiplex PCR, lists solely in-frame clones and lacks some. The sample has approximately 16,000 clones; roughly 79% are singletons. Material: PBMCs, obtained in a trial of ipilimumab plus nivolumab as post-transplant consolidation. Source of these receptors: a male donor with primary mediastinal lymphoma.

This clone was seen a single time. CDR3 in amino acids: CAISTPGSGANVLTF. The DNA of the CDR3 is TGTGCCATCAGTACCCCAGGGTCTGGGGCCAACGTCCTGACTTTC. This chain joins TRBV10-3 and TRBJ2-6; perhaps TRBD1 as D (5 bases). The CDR3 contains 15 residues. Trimming removed 5 bases from V and 1 base from J, with 9 bases in between. The V gene's germline CDR1 is ENHRY and CDR2 SYGVKD.

The rearrangement links TRBV5-1 to TRBJ1-1; D is undetermined. The germline CDR1 and CDR2 sequences are SGHRS and YFSETQ. The length of the CDR3 is 13 residues. V was clipped by 2 bases and J by 6 bases, with 11 bases between them. As DNA, the CDR3 is TGCGCCAGCAGCTTCCCAGCCGGAGCTGAAGCTTTCTTT. As protein: CASSFPAGAEAFF.

The chain employs TRBV28 and TRBJ2-2, with D unresolved. Germline values: CDR1 MDHEN, CDR2 SYDVKM. V shed 5 bases and J shed 0 bases, with 13 bases lying between them. The CDR3 runs to 16 residues. The CDR3 protein is CASSPHSGTNTGELFF. CDR3 nucleotides: TGTGCCAGCAGTCCCCATAGTGGGACGAACACCGGGGAGCTGTTTTTT.

In this sample, this clone turned up a few times. CDR3 DNA sequence: TGTGCCAGCAGCTTAGGGGGGTCCGGACCGCCCCAGCATTTT. Translating gives CASSLGGSGPPQHF. The rearrangement joins TRBV7-9 to TRBJ1-5, with D possibly being TRBD1 (5 bases). CDR1 is SEHNR and CDR2 is FQNEAQ in the germline V gene (reference sequence). This CDR3 has 14 amino acids. Trimming took 1 base from V and 9 from J, leaving 13 bases between them.

The chain links TRBV7-2 to TRBJ1-2; the D gene is possibly TRBD1 (5 bases). Trimming removed 1 base at V and 5 bases at J, with 8 bases between. This CDR3 is built from 13 residues. CDR1 SGHTA and CDR2 FQGNSA come from the germline V gene. This CDR3 reads CASSLGQLYGYTF. The CDR3 coding sequence is TGTGCCAGCAGCTTAGGACAGCTTTATGGCTACACCTTC.

This rearrangement joins TRBV28 to TRBJ1-2; the match to TRBD1 covers 7 bases. Trimming cost V 2 bases and J 6 bases; bases outside gene matches: 15. The CDR3 spans 17 residues. CDR1 and CDR2 (germline): MDHEN, SYDVKM. The CDR3: CASSLGGRGLFKDGYTF. DNA for the CDR3: TGTGCCAGCAGTTTAGGGGGGAGGGGGCTCTTTAAGGATGGCTACACCTTC.

The chain is built from TRBV2 and TRBJ1-5; D gene ambiguous. Trimming took off 4 bases at V and 0 bases at J, with 7 bases between the two ends. Germline CDR1 SNHLY, CDR2 FYNNEI. CDR3 size: 14 residues. The CDR3 reads CASSGVNSNQPQHF. The CDR3 DNA reads TGTGCCAGCAGTGGGGTGAATAGCAATCAGCCCCAGCATTTT. The variable domain in full, completed from reference TRBV2 and TRBJ1-5, reads EPEVTQTPSHQVTQMGQEVILRCVPISNHLYFYWYRQILGQKVEFLVSFYNNEISEKSEIFDDQFSVERPDGSNFTLKIRSTKLEDSAMYFCASSGVNSNQPQHFGDGTRLSIL.

This clone was counted a few times. This sequence joins TRBV6-5 and TRBJ2-7; D is perhaps TRBD1 or TRBD2 (6 bases each). Germline CDR1 MNHEY, CDR2 SVGAGI. This CDR3 is built from 15 residues. V lost 0 bases and J 1 base, leaving 10 bases between the germline ends. CDR3: CASSYSGGPSYEQYF. The CDR3 DNA is TGTGCCAGCAGTTACTCCGGGGGCCCTTCCTACGAGCAGTACTTC.

V gene TRBV29-1 combines with J gene TRBJ1-1; D uncertain. Deletions cut 5 bases from V and 4 bases from J, with 14 bases between. The CDR3 is 13 amino acids. Germline V lookup: CDR1 SQVTM, CDR2 ANQGSEA. The DNA for the CDR3 is TGCAGCGTTCTTCGGGTCTTTAGCACTGAAGCTTTCTTT. It translates to CSVLRVFSTEAFF.

The rearrangement uses TRBV6-1 and TRBJ1-5; the match to TRBD1 covers 9 bases. Unmatched junction bases numbered 16, after V lost 0 bases and J lost 7 bases. Germline CDR1 and CDR2: MNHNS and SASEGT. The CDR3 loop spans 19 amino acids. The CDR3 is CASSEARGANRGPRQPQHF. In DNA, the CDR3 is TGTGCCAGCAGTGAAGCGCGGGGAGCAAACAGGGGGCCGCGGCAGCCCCAGCATTTT.

V usage is TRBV5-5 and J usage is TRBJ1-1; D perhaps matches TRBD1 (6 bases). The CDR3 contains 13 residues. V was trimmed by 4 bases and J by 4 bases, leaving 11 bases between them. The germline CDR1 and CDR2 sequences are SGHKS and YYEKEE (reference sequence). The CDR3 nucleotides read TGTGCCAGCAGCCAAGAACAGGGCACTGAAGCTTTCTTT. The encoded protein is CASSQEQGTEAFF.

This chain uses TRBV4-2 with TRBJ2-5, with 14 bases aligning to TRBD2. Looked up from germline, CDR1 is LGHNA and CDR2 is YNFKEQ. The CDR3 runs 16 residues. Germline trimming cut 5 bases from V and 2 bases from J; bases unmatched to any gene: 4. The CDR3 DNA follows: TGTGCCAGCAGCGAGCGACTAGCGGGAGGGCAAGAGACCCAGTACTTC. Protein sequence: CASSERLAGGQETQYF.

The CDR3 is CASSTRYLGTEQYF. Written as DNA, the CDR3 is TGTGCCAGCAGCACACGTTATCTTGGAACCGAGCAGTACTTC. V is TRBV7-2 and J is TRBJ2-7; D unclear. V was shortened by 5 bases and J by 6 bases, with 17 bases between the two germline ends. Germline V gene data show CDR1 as SGHTA and CDR2 as FQGNSA. The CDR3 spans 14 residues.

The V call is TRBV2, the J call TRBJ1-1; 7 nucleotides agree with TRBD1. The ends lost 4 bases at V and 3 bases at J; junction bases unmatched: 2. Germline V CDR1 and CDR2: SNHLY, FYNNEI. The CDR3 sequence is 13 residues long. DNA for the CDR3: TGTGCCAGCAGTGCAGGGGGATACACTGAAGCTTTCTTT. Encoded protein: CASSAGGYTEAFF.

This clone was recorded a few times. This rearrangement joins TRBV10-2 to TRBJ2-5; D gene ambiguous. The V end was cut by 4 bases, the J end by 5 bases, with 5 bases between. The CDR3 length is 11 residues. CDR1 is WSHSY and CDR2 is SAAADI in the germline V gene. CDR3 nucleotides: TGCGCCAGCAGTGTGGGGGAGACCCAGTACTTC. This encodes CASSVGETQYF.

In its sample, this clone was seen once. The gene calls are TRBV18 and TRBJ2-1, with 12 positions matching TRBD1. The CDR3 sequence is 20 residues long. Germline V gives CDR1 KGHSH, CDR2 LQKENI. With V trimmed by 4 bases and J by 6 bases, 19 bases remained unmatched. CDR3 in amino acids: CASSRGTGGFSDPQINEQFF. The CDR3 DNA sequence: TGTGCCAGCTCACGGGGGACAGGGGGCTTCTCGGACCCACAAATCAATGAGCAGTTCTTC.

V usage is TRBV15 and J usage is TRBJ1-2; D gene ambiguous. This CDR3 has 13 amino acids. CDR1 is LNHNV and CDR2 is YYDKDF in the germline V gene (reference sequence). Trimming pared 0 bases from V and 5 bases from J, leaving 7 bases between. The CDR3 protein is CATSRDSGYGYTF. DNA of the CDR3: TGTGCCACCAGCAGAGACAGTGGTTATGGCTACACCTTC.

The chain links TRBV2 to TRBJ2-7; 9 bases line up with TRBD1. The CDR3 loop spans 13 amino acids. J gave up 8 bases and V 4 bases, and 6 bases lay outside the gene matches. Germline V gene data show CDR1 as SNHLY and CDR2 as FYNNEI. The CDR3 protein is CASSAGDRGKQYF. In DNA, the CDR3 is TGTGCCAGCAGTGCAGGCGACAGGGGGAAGCAGTACTTC.

This clone was observed a single time. The chain is built from TRBV28 and TRBJ1-2, with 8 bases that match TRBD1. The CDR3 has 14 residues. Germline CDR1 reads MDHEN; CDR2 reads SYDVKM. V was pared by 5 bases and J by 8 bases, with 10 bases of the junction left unmatched. CDR3 in amino acids: CASSPPTGARGYTF. The CDR3 bases are TGTGCCAGCAGTCCCCCGACAGGGGCTCGCGGCTACACCTTC.

About this clone: Mismatch with germline at one junction end may stem from a read error. This chain connects TRBV14 to TRBJ2-7; D may match TRBD1 or TRBD2 (5 bases each). This CDR3 region has 12 residues. CDR1 and CDR2 (germline): SGHDN, FVKESK. CDR3 sequence reads: CASSRLKQEALF. CDR3 DNA sequence: TGTGCCAGCAGCCGGCTAAAACAGGAGGCTTTGTTC.

The CDR3 reads CASSPRGGDYNEQFF. The CDR3 DNA reads TGTGCCAGCAGCCCGCGTGGCGGGGACTACAATGAGCAGTTCTTC. This chain uses TRBV6-5 with TRBJ2-1; TRBD2 might be the D (6 bases). This CDR3 is 15 amino acids long. With 6 bases removed from V and 3 bases from J, the gap between germline ends came to 15 bases. Per germline, CDR1 MNHEY and CDR2 SVGAGI.

The DNA for the CDR3 is TGTGCCAGCAGTGAAGATTGGGGGGCTGAAGCTTTCTTT. Protein sequence: CASSEDWGAEAFF. This chain links TRBV2 with TRBJ1-1, with a weak D call TRBD1 (5 bases). Per germline, CDR1 SNHLY and CDR2 FYNNEI. V lost 1 base and J lost 6, with 9 bases in between. This CDR3 has 13 amino acids.

The J gene is TRBJ1-2, the V gene TRBV28; weak D call: TRBD1 (5 bases). The V gene's germline CDR1 is MDHEN and CDR2 SYDVKM. V was clipped by 3 bases and J by 5 bases, with 10 bases between them. There are 13 residues in the CDR3. CDR3 amino acids: CASSFSEGYGYTF. The CDR3 DNA reads TGTGCCAGCAGTTTCTCCGAGGGGTATGGCTACACCTTC.

The chain couples TRBV6-5 to TRBJ1-1, with TRBD1 matching over 8 bases. V lost 5 bases to trimming and J lost 4 bases; unmatched junction nucleotides: 3. The CDR3 runs 13 residues. Germline CDR1 MNHEY, CDR2 SVGAGI. Here the CDR3 reads CASSTGQGTEAFF. In DNA, the CDR3 is TGTGCCAGCAGTACCGGACAGGGCACTGAAGCTTTCTTT.

This clone is a singleton in its sample. The chain combines TRBV10-2 with TRBJ2-1; TRBD2 matches at 7 bases. J lost 7 bases, V lost 0 bases, and 12 bases had no gene match. The CDR3 sequence is 17 residues long. CDR1 is WSHSY and CDR2 is SAAADI in the germline V gene. This CDR3 is CASSESKVWTSTNEQFF. The CDR3, as DNA: TGCGCCAGCAGTGAGTCTAAGGTCTGGACTAGTACTAATGAGCAGTTCTTC.